The sequence of this TCR beta chain was determined in a study of shared T cell receptors in the human thymus. Germline V gene data show CDR1 as MNHEY and CDR2 as SMNVEV (reference sequence). This CDR3 contains 16 residues. The trim removed 5 bases at V and 4 bases at J, leaving 11 bases unmatched. Sequenced by immunoSEQ multiplex PCR; TCRdb stores in-frame clones only, minus some. The data contain 600,000 or so clones, approximately 87% of them seen just once; the ten biggest clones take up just under 0.0095%. Another study also made use of these data, one on human thymus T cells.

The sample comprised thymocytes. The chain couples TRBV27 to TRBJ2-3; 8 bases align to TRBD2. This sequence was found in a boy under two years old with a congenital heart defect. The CDR3 protein is CASSTPSGPMPDTQYF. DNA for the CDR3: TGTGCCAGCAGTACCCCTAGCGGGCCAATGCCAGATACGCAGTATTTT.